A single sample is the source of the 18 T cell receptor beta chains below, sequenced in a study of blood T cell repertoires in COVID-19. Here immunoSEQ multiplex PCR was the method, and the copy in TCRdb shows in-frame clones only, minus some. The repertoire has 50,000 to 65,000 clones, around 90% of them found once; the top ten carry approximately 7.6%. Sequences were obtained from peripheral blood. These receptors were collected from a woman aged 55-70 years with active or convalescent COVID-19.

V usage is TRBV25-1 and J usage is TRBJ1-5, with a weak D call TRBD1 (6 bases). Germline lookup yields CDR1 MGHDK and CDR2 SYGVNS. The germline V and J ends were trimmed by 2 bases and 6 bases, with 8 bases remaining between them. This CDR3 is 13 amino acids long. The CDR3 nucleotides read TGTGCCAGCAGTGAAACAGGGATTCAGCCCCAGCATTTT. Translating gives CASSETGIQPQHF.

The chain links TRBV10-3 to TRBJ2-3, with 7 bases lining up with TRBD1. This CDR3 is 16 amino acids long. Germline CDR1 and CDR2: ENHRY and SYGVKD. J lost 0 bases, V lost 4 bases, and 7 bases had no gene match. The CDR3 protein is CAISGGQILSTDTQYF. The CDR3 DNA reads as TGTGCCATCAGTGGGGGACAGATATTAAGCACAGATACGCAGTATTTT.

The V and J genes are TRBV18 and TRBJ2-2; TRBD1 aligns across 7 bases. Losses at the gene ends were 4 bases for V and 1 base for J; bases not matched to a gene: 6. This CDR3 comprises 16 residues. The V gene's germline CDR1 is KGHSH and CDR2 LQKENI. As DNA, the CDR3 is TGTGCCAGCTCACGTGACAGGGTCGAGAACACCGGGGAGCTGTTTTTT. Its protein is CASSRDRVENTGELFF.

The chain is built from TRBV7-6 and TRBJ1-4; 8 nucleotides line up with TRBD1. J gave up 3 bases and V 5 bases, and 5 bases lay outside the gene matches. The length of the CDR3 is 15 residues. Germline CDR1 SGHVS, CDR2 FNYEAQ. For the CDR3, the DNA is TGTGCCAGCAGCCAATTACAGGGGGCTAATGAAAAACTGTTTTTT. Its protein is CASSQLQGANEKLFF.

The V and J genes are TRBV3-1 (or the pseudogene TRBV3-2) and TRBJ2-3; no clear D gene. Trimming stripped 0 bases from V and 6 bases from J, with 7 bases between. The germline V gene encodes CDR1 LGHDT and CDR2 YNNKEL (reference sequence). There are 13 residues in the CDR3. The CDR3 DNA is TGTGCCAGCAGCCAAGATAACGGGGATACGCAGTATTTT. Protein sequence: CASSQDNGDTQYF.

This chain joins TRBV6-5 and TRBJ1-3; 8 bases map to TRBD1. The CDR3 sequence is 14 residues long. The junction had 5 bases not matched to a gene; V was cut back by 7 bases and J by 3 bases. Germline V CDR1 and CDR2: MNHEY, SVGAGI. In nucleotides, the CDR3 is TGTGCCAGCAACGGACAGGGTCTTGGAAACACCATATATTTT. Its translation is CASNGQGLGNTIYF.

The chain employs TRBV28 and TRBJ2-3; TRBD2 aligns across 8 bases. The V gene's germline CDR1 is MDHEN and CDR2 SYDVKM. The CDR3 has 15 amino acids. V shed 3 bases and J 1 base; nucleotides not matched to a gene: 3. The chain's CDR3 is CASSLAGGGTDTQYF. CDR3 DNA: TGTGCCAGCAGTTTGGCGGGAGGAGGCACAGATACGCAGTATTTT.

The rearrangement joins TRBV10-3 to TRBJ2-3; D call uncertain. The CDR3 extends over 12 amino acids. CDR1 is ENHRY and CDR2 is SYGVKD in the germline V gene. Trimming shortened V by 3 bases and J by 2 bases, and 3 bases separated the two germline ends. In DNA form, the CDR3 reads TGTGCCATCAGTGACCACACAGATACGCAGTATTTT. It codes for CAISDHTDTQYF.

The chain couples TRBV5-1 to TRBJ1-6; 7 bases map to TRBD1. CDR3 length: 14 residues. V shed 4 bases and J 8 bases; nucleotides not matched to a gene: 6. Germline assignment: CDR1 SGHRS and CDR2 YFSETQ. The CDR3 here is CASSLRDRDSPLHF. The CDR3 bases are TGCGCCAGCAGCCTCCGGGACAGAGATTCACCCCTCCACTTT.

The chain carries TRBV3-1 (or the pseudogene TRBV3-2) and TRBJ1-1; no clear D gene. The CDR3 contains 13 residues. Trimming cost V 3 bases and J 1 base, with 6 bases left between them. Germline V gene lookup returns CDR1 LGHDT and CDR2 YNNKEL (reference sequence). The CDR3 loop reads CASSQGRNTEAFF. Written as DNA, the CDR3 is TGTGCCAGCAGCCAGGGGAGGAACACTGAAGCTTTCTTT.

This chain links TRBV6-4 with TRBJ1-1; D call uncertain. The CDR3 length is 13 residues. The germline V and J ends were trimmed by 2 bases and 1 base, with 5 bases remaining between them. Germline V gene data show CDR1 as MRHNA and CDR2 as SNTAGT. The CDR3 region is CASSDGGNTEAFF. CDR3 sequence (DNA): TGTGCCAGCAGTGACGGCGGGAACACTGAAGCTTTCTTT.

V is TRBV7-8 and J is TRBJ2-1, with 8 bases that match TRBD1. V gave up 5 bases and J gave up 7 bases; unmatched junction bases: 7. The V gene's germline CDR1 is SGHVS and CDR2 FQNEAQ. This CDR3 is 14 amino acids long. Here the CDR3 reads CASSHSGTGNEQFF. CDR3 nucleotides: TGTGCCAGCAGCCACTCCGGGACAGGAAATGAGCAGTTCTTC.

This rearrangement joins TRBV19 to TRBJ1-4; possibly TRBD1 for D (5 bases). This CDR3 is 18 amino acids long. V shed 7 bases and J shed 5 bases, with 26 bases lying between them. Germline loops: CDR1 LNHDA, CDR2 SQIVND (reference sequence). DNA of the CDR3: TGTGCCAGTAAACGGCAGGGTGGATCCGGGAGCAGAAATGAAAAACTGTTTTTT. This codes for CASKRQGGSGSRNEKLFF.

The chain uses TRBV29-1 and TRBJ2-7; 8 nucleotides line up with TRBD2. The CDR3 extends over 12 amino acids. V lost 5 bases, J lost 7 bases, and 7 bases stayed unmatched. Germline V gives CDR1 SQVTM, CDR2 ANQGSEA. This CDR3 reads CSVLAGLREQYF. The CDR3 nucleotides are TGCAGCGTTTTAGCGGGACTAAGAGAGCAGTACTTC.

This clone was picked up one time. This chain joins TRBV4-1 and TRBJ1-6; TRBD1 matches at 8 bases. The CDR3 is made up of 15 amino acids. The V segment lost 0 bases and the J segment 8 bases; nucleotides outside the gene matches: 3. Germline values: CDR1 MGHRA, CDR2 YSYEKL. The chain's CDR3 is CASSQEADRDSPLHF. CDR3 coding DNA: TGCGCCAGCAGCCAAGAGGCGGACAGGGATTCACCCCTCCACTTT.

V and J are TRBV15 and TRBJ2-3, with 8 bases lining up with TRBD1. Per the germline V gene, CDR1 is LNHNV and CDR2 is YYDKDF (reference sequence). The CDR3 runs 16 residues. The V and J ends lost 2 bases and 1 base, in that order; junction bases with no gene match: 5. CDR3 sequence: CATSRTGGLGTDTQYF. CDR3 nucleotide sequence: TGTGCCACCAGCAGAACAGGGGGTTTGGGCACAGATACGCAGTATTTT.

The chain combines TRBV7-9 with TRBJ1-1; a weak D match, TRBD1 (5 bases). The CDR3 is 14 residues long. V lost 1 base to trimming and J lost 4 bases, with 10 bases between them. Germline values: CDR1 SEHNR, CDR2 FQNEAQ (reference sequence). CDR3 DNA sequence: TGTGCCAGCAGCTTAGAACAGGTGAGCACTGAAGCTTTCTTT. Translated: CASSLEQVSTEAFF.

The chain employs TRBV9 and TRBJ1-1, with D tentatively TRBD1 (5 bases). CDR3 length equals 14 residues. Germline V CDR1 and CDR2: SGDLS, YYNGEE. V lost 4 bases and J lost 6, with 16 bases in between. The CDR3 sequence is CASSPRTGESEAFF. The CDR3 nucleotides read TGTGCCAGCAGCCCCCGGACGGGGGAATCTGAAGCTTTCTTT.